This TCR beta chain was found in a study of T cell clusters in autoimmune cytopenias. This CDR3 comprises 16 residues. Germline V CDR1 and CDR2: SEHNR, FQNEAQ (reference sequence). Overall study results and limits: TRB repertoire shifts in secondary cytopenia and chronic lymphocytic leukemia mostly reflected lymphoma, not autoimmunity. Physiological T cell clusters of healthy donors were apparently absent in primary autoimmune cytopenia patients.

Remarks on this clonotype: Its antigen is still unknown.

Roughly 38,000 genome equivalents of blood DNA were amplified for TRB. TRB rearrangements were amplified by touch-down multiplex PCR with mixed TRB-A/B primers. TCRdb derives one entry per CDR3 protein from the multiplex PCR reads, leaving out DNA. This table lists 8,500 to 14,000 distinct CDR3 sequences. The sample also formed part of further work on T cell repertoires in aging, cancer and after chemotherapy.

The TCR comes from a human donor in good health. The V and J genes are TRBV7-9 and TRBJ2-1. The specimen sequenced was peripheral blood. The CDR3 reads CASSLSQALGYNEQFF.